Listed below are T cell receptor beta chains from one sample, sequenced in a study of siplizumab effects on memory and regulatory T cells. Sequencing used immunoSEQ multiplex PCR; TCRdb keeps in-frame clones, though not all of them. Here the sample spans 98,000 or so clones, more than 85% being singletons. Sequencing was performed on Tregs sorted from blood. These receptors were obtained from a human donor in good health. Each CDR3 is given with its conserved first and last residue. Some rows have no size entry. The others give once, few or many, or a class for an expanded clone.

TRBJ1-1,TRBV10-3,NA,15,CAISETGERVTEAFF
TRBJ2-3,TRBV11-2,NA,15,CASSLWSGGTDTQYF
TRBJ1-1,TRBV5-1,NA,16,CASSLFRGAGNTEAFF
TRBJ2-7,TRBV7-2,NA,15,CASSLRDRLGLEQYF
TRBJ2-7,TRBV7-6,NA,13,CARSPGGSYEQYF
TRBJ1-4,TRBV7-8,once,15,CASSLARWGGEKLFF
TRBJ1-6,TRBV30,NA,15,CAWSPRQGDSSPLHF
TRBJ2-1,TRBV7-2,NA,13,CASSPPNRGSQFF
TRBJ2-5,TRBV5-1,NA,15,CASSLDRPIQETQYF
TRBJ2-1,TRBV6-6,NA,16,CASSYSAGTGNSEQFF
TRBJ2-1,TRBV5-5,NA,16,CASSFRASGTYNEQFF
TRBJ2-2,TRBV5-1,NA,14,CASKQGDFTGELFF
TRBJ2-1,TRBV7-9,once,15,CASSKQGVPYNEQFF
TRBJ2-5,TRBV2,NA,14,CASTARRIQETQYF
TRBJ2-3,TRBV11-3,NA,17,CASSPLAGTSGKGTQYF
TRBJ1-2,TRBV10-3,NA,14,CAIRGGQGDYGYTF
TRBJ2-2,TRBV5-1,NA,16,CASSPRQPGNTGELFF
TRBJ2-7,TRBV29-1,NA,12,CSVGDTPREQYF
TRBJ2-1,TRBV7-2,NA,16,CASSRLAGGLYNEQFF
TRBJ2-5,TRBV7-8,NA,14,CASSITAGSETQYF
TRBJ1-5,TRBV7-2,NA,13,CASSSEGSQPQHF
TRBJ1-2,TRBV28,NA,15,CASSGRGERSYGYTF
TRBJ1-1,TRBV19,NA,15,CARKQGASVNTEAFF
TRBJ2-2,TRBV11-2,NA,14,CASSSRGGSGELFF
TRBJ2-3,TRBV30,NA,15,CACKRLAGGTDTQYF
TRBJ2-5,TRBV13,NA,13,CASSPTGGETQYF
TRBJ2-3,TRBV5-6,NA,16,CASSPDSGTSTDTQYF
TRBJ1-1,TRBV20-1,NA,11,CSARQYTEAFF
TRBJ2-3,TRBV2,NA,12,CASRERTDTQYF
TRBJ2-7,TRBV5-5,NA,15,CASSLGSGTLYEQYF
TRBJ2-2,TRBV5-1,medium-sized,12,CASSVPTGELFF
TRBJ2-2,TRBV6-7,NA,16,CASSYHSGENTGELFF
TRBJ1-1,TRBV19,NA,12,CASGPRNTEAFF
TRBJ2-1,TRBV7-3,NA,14,CASSLTGPPSEQFF
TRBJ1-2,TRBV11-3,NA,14,CASSRGRMVYGYTF
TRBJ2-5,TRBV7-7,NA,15,CASSLDGGAGETQYF
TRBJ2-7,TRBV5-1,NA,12,CASSLRPGEQYF
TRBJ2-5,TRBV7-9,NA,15,CASSPRQLAEETQYF
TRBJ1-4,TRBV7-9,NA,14,CASSSSTTNEKLFF
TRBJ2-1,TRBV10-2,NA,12,CASSAIYNEQFF
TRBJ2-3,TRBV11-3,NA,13,CASSFGGTDTQYF
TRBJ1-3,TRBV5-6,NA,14,CASSLVGRGNTIYF
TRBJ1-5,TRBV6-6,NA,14,CASSYSGEHQPQHF